The 15 T cell receptor beta chains below come from one sample, sequenced in a study of cytomegalovirus exposure and HLA in healthy donors. The PCR ran on 60 Vbeta and 13 Jbeta primers. Some clones are missing from TCRdb's copy, which holds only in-frame ones; the method was immunoSEQ multiplex PCR. The top ten clones hold around 0.3% of a sample with under 200,000 clones, approximately 86% of them seen once. Sequenced sample: PBMCs. The source is a woman in her twenties or thirties in good health and CMV-seronegative.

The rearrangement links TRBV9 to TRBJ2-4; D is possibly TRBD1 (6 bases). Trimming removed 3 bases from V and 5 bases from J, with 12 bases in between. The germline CDR1 and CDR2 sequences are SGDLS and YYNGEE. The CDR3 is 14 residues long. CDR3 DNA sequence: TGTGCCAGCAGCGCCAGGGGTAGTGAAAACATTCAGTACTTC. This encodes CASSARGSENIQYF.

V and J are TRBV2 and TRBJ1-6, with a possible D match to TRBD1 (5 bases). The germline V gene has CDR1 SNHLY and CDR2 FYNNEI. V lost 5 bases to trimming and J lost 0 bases, with 8 bases between them. The CDR3 is 15 residues long. The CDR3 protein is CASSQTDSYNSPLHF. In DNA form, the CDR3 reads TGTGCCAGCAGTCAGACAGACTCCTATAATTCACCCCTCCACTTT.

This clone has a single count. The chain is built from TRBV6-1 and TRBJ2-3; 11 nucleotides line up with TRBD2. Germline CDR1 and CDR2: MNHNS and SASEGT. V lost 6 bases and J lost 4; bases outside the gene matches: 3. This CDR3 is built from 14 residues. CDR3: CASRLAGGPDTQYF. The CDR3 DNA sequence: TGTGCCAGCAGATTAGCGGGGGGGCCAGATACGCAGTATTTT.

The rearrangement uses TRBV28 and TRBJ1-1; D unresolved. Germline CDR1 and CDR2: MDHEN and SYDVKM. There are 12 residues in the CDR3. In DNA, the CDR3 is TGTGCTACAGCAGTTCACATGACTGAAGCTTTCTTT. It codes for CATAVHMTEAFF.

The chain is built from TRBV7-3 and TRBJ2-1; TRBD2 aligns across 9 bases. Per germline, CDR1 SGHTA and CDR2 FQGTGA. The ends lost 0 bases at V and 3 bases at J; junction bases unmatched: 6. The CDR3 contains 17 residues. The CDR3 reads CASSLTHSSGGYNEQFF. CDR3 DNA sequence: TGTGCCAGCAGCTTAACCCACAGTAGCGGGGGCTACAATGAGCAGTTCTTC.

This chain uses TRBV7-9 with TRBJ2-7; weak D call: TRBD2 (6 bases). The CDR3 has 15 residues. Germline V gene data show CDR1 as SEHNR and CDR2 as FQNEAQ (reference sequence). Trimming removed 2 bases from V and 0 bases from J, with 11 bases in between. The CDR3 protein is CASSLSAGSSYEQYF. The CDR3 bases are TGTGCCAGCAGCTTATCTGCCGGGAGCTCCTACGAGCAGTACTTC.

This rearrangement joins TRBV6-5 to TRBJ1-1; D is perhaps TRBD1 (6 bases). There are 15 residues in the CDR3. Trimming removed 3 bases from V and 4 bases from J, with 15 bases in between. Germline-derived CDR1 and CDR2 are MNHEY and SVGAGI. CDR3 protein: CASSYVGGQSTEAFF. In nucleotides, the CDR3 is TGTGCCAGCAGTTATGTAGGAGGACAGAGCACTGAAGCTTTCTTT.

The gene calls are TRBV5-4 and TRBJ1-1; D gene ambiguous. From germline, CDR1 is SGHNT and CDR2 YYREEE (reference sequence). Trimming cost V 1 base and J 1 base, with 5 bases left between them. The CDR3 runs 13 residues. CDR3 sequence (DNA): TGTGCCAGCAGCTTGACAGAGAACACTGAAGCTTTCTTT. Translated, it gives CASSLTENTEAFF.

The J gene is TRBJ1-1, the V gene TRBV30, with no clear D. From germline, CDR1 is GTSNPN and CDR2 SVGIG (reference sequence). The ends were cut back, 3 bases at V and 5 bases at J, with 13 bases in the middle. The CDR3 is made up of 13 amino acids. This CDR3 reads CAWSVRRETEAFF. The CDR3 nucleotides are TGTGCCTGGAGCGTCCGAAGGGAGACTGAAGCTTTCTTT.

J is TRBJ1-2 and V is TRBV5-1; D may be TRBD1 (6 bases). This CDR3 has 15 amino acids. V dropped 2 bases and J dropped 2 bases, with 13 bases sitting between them. Per germline, CDR1 SGHRS and CDR2 YFSETQ. CDR3 in amino acids: CASSLVRDNNYGYTF. CDR3 sequence (DNA): TGCGCCAGCAGCTTAGTCCGGGACAACAACTATGGCTACACCTTC.

As regards this clone: Other DNA variants within this sample encode the same CDR3. The CDR3 bases are TGTGCCAGCACCAGACAGGGTAGTATTTATGGCTACACCTTC. As protein: CASTRQGSIYGYTF. The rearrangement links TRBV5-6 to TRBJ1-2, with TRBD1 matching over 7 bases. Germline V gene lookup returns CDR1 SGHDT and CDR2 YYEEEE. J was trimmed by 5 bases and V by 6 bases; bases with no gene match: 10. The length of the CDR3 is 14 residues.

The chain joins TRBV6-1 to TRBJ2-7, with TRBD2 identical over 9 bases. The CDR3 sequence is 15 residues long. With 2 bases clipped from V and 1 base from J, the junction kept 3 bases outside the gene matches. Germline assignment: CDR1 MNHNS and CDR2 SASEGT. The DNA for the CDR3 is TGTGCCAGCAGTGAAACGACTAGCGGATCCTACGAGCAGTACTTC. This encodes CASSETTSGSYEQYF.

The rearrangement uses TRBV29-1 and TRBJ1-2; a weak D match, TRBD1 (5 bases). This CDR3 is built from 12 residues. Trimming removed 8 bases at V and 1 base at J, with 11 bases between. Germline V gene sequence: CDR1 SQVTM, CDR2 ANQGSEA. CDR3 in amino acids: CSTGEGNYGYTF. The CDR3 DNA reads TGCAGCACGGGGGAGGGTAACTATGGCTACACCTTC.

The V gene is TRBV10-1, the J gene TRBJ2-7, with D possibly matching TRBD1 (6 bases). Per germline, CDR1 WNHNN and CDR2 SYGVQD (reference sequence). V lost 2 bases to trimming and J lost 12 bases, with 17 bases between them. CDR3 length: 13 amino acids. The CDR3 coding sequence is TGCGCCAGCAGTGAGACTAAGACAGGACGCCTGTACTTC. Translated: CASSETKTGRLYF.

The chain combines TRBV4-1 with TRBJ2-2; the match to TRBD1 covers 7 bases. CDR1 and CDR2 from the germline V gene are MGHRA and YSYEKL. V lost 0 bases and J lost 0; bases outside the gene matches: 13. The CDR3 consists of 20 residues. CDR3 sequence reads: CASSQDLEATGFANTGELFF. CDR3 nucleotides: TGCGCCAGCAGCCAAGATTTGGAGGCGACAGGGTTTGCGAACACCGGGGAGCTGTTTTTT.